These 16 T cell receptor beta chains were all obtained from the same sample, sequenced in a study of neoadjuvant anti-PD-1 for oral cavity cancer. TCRdb keeps only in-frame clones here, not all; method: immunoSEQ multiplex PCR. The sample has roughly 16,000 clones; 66% are singletons. The starting material was PBMCs, obtained before nivolumab (anti-PD-1) treatment. The receptors stem from a person aged 35 to 85 with oral cavity squamous cell carcinoma.

The chain joins TRBV19 to TRBJ1-4; D ambiguous. V lost 9 bases and J lost 0, with 8 bases in between. CDR3 length equals 13 residues. Germline CDR1 and CDR2: LNHDA and SQIVND (reference sequence). CDR3 coding DNA: TGTGCCAGCGAACCCGCAACTAATGAAAAACTGTTTTTT. The encoded protein is CASEPATNEKLFF.

This chain joins TRBV5-4 and TRBJ2-7; 7 bases align to TRBD2. After removal of 3 bases from V and 1 base from J, the junction contained 7 bases not matched to a gene. The CDR3 covers 15 residues. Per the germline V gene, CDR1 is SGHNT and CDR2 is YYREEE (reference sequence). DNA of the CDR3: TGTGCCAGCAGCTCAGCGGGACCTATTTCCTACGAGCAGTACTTC. Translation gives CASSSAGPISYEQYF.

CDR3 in amino acids: CASSLATSGVSYNEQFF. CDR3 DNA: TGTGCCAGCAGCTTAGCGACTAGCGGGGTCTCCTACAATGAGCAGTTCTTC. The gene calls are TRBV7-2 and TRBJ2-1, with TRBD2 matching 11 bases. V gave up 0 bases and J gave up 0 bases; unmatched junction bases: 1. Germline lookup yields CDR1 SGHTA and CDR2 FQGNSA. This CDR3 comprises 17 residues.

The chain carries TRBV7-2 and TRBJ2-3, with D perhaps matching TRBD1 (7 bases). CDR1 and CDR2 (germline): SGHTA, FQGNSA. The CDR3 loop spans 14 amino acids. The V gene lost 4 bases and the J gene lost 8 bases, with 16 bases spanning the gap. CDR3 region: CASSSFRQGGTQYF. The DNA for the CDR3 is TGTGCCAGCAGCTCGTTTAGACAGGGAGGTACGCAGTATTTT.

This clone showed up just once. CDR3 amino acids: CAISDRAQRPNEQFF. In nucleotides, the CDR3 is TGTGCCATCAGTGATAGGGCTCAGCGACCCAATGAGCAGTTCTTC. This chain uses TRBV10-3 with TRBJ2-1; no clear D. Deletions cut 3 bases from V and 6 bases from J, with 15 bases between. Per the germline V gene, CDR1 is ENHRY and CDR2 is SYGVKD. The CDR3 totals 15 residues.

The chain couples TRBV15 to TRBJ1-2; D is uncertain. The germline V and J ends were trimmed by 3 bases and 3 bases, with 8 bases remaining between them. Germline CDR1 and CDR2: LNHNV and YYDKDF (reference sequence). The CDR3 spans 13 residues. CDR3 residues: CATSRDHYYGYTF. The DNA for the CDR3 is TGTGCCACCAGCAGGGATCACTACTATGGCTACACCTTC.

This chain connects TRBV7-9 to TRBJ1-1, with D unclear. The V end lost 4 bases, the J end lost 3 bases, and 6 bases lay between the germline ends. This CDR3 contains 12 residues. Looked up from germline, CDR1 is SEHNR and CDR2 is FQNEAQ (reference sequence). For the CDR3, the DNA is TGTGCCAGCAGCTACCTCCACACTGAAGCTTTCTTT. This gives the protein CASSYLHTEAFF. Complete variable domain (other parts from reference TRBV7-9 and TRBJ1-1): DTGVSQNPRHKITKRGQNVTFRCDPISEHNRLYWYRQTLGQGPEFLTYFQNEAQLEKSRLLSDRFSAERPKGSFSTLEIQRTEQGDSAMYLCASSYLHTEAFFGQGTRLTVV.

The V call is TRBV6-1, the J call TRBJ1-1; the D gene is possibly TRBD1 (6 bases). Trimming took 10 bases from V and 5 from J, leaving 14 bases between them. Looked up from germline, CDR1 is MNHNS and CDR2 is SASEGT. The CDR3 length is 12 residues. The DNA of the CDR3 is TGTGCCATTGCACAGGGTGGAACTGAAGCTTTCTTT. Protein sequence: CAIAQGGTEAFF.

The rearrangement links TRBV9 to TRBJ2-2; 11 nucleotides align to TRBD2. The CDR3 has 16 amino acids. Losses at the gene ends were 0 bases for V and 8 bases for J; bases not matched to a gene: 6. CDR1 is SGDLS, CDR2 YYNGEE, per germline. DNA of the CDR3: TGTGCCAGCAGCGTAGCTAGCGGGAGGTTCGGTGGGGAGCTGTTTTTT. This encodes CASSVASGRFGGELFF.

In this sample, this clone turned up a few times. The chain combines TRBV6-5 with TRBJ2-7; D perhaps matches TRBD1 (5 bases). Trimming removed 6 bases from V and 0 bases from J, with 12 bases in between. The CDR3 is made up of 14 amino acids. CDR1 MNHEY and CDR2 SVGAGI come from the germline V gene. The CDR3: CASSQTGGSYEQYF. In DNA, the CDR3 is TGTGCCAGCAGCCAAACAGGCGGCTCCTACGAGCAGTACTTC.

V usage is TRBV5-6 and J usage is TRBJ2-7; D unresolved. CDR1 and CDR2 from the germline V gene are SGHDT and YYEEEE. Trimming stripped 2 bases from V and 1 base from J, with 4 bases between. The length of the CDR3 is 12 residues. The CDR3 nucleotides read TGTGCCAGCAGCTTCCTTTCCTACGAGCAGTACTTC. It yields the protein CASSFLSYEQYF.

The chain recombines TRBV19 with TRBJ2-6, with D uncertain. The V end lost 5 bases, the J end lost 0 bases, and 8 bases lay between the germline ends. Germline V gene lookup returns CDR1 LNHDA and CDR2 SQIVND (reference sequence). The CDR3 runs 15 residues. The CDR3 coding sequence is TGTGCCAGTAGTGTCTTTAACTCTGGGGCCAACGTCCTGACTTTC. The encoded protein is CASSVFNSGANVLTF.

V gene TRBV6-6 combines with J gene TRBJ2-1, with a weak D call TRBD2 (6 bases). V lost 4 bases and J lost 12, with 22 bases in between. CDR3 size: 15 residues. Germline CDR1 MNHNY, CDR2 SVGAGI (reference sequence). CDR3 coding DNA: TGTGCCAGCAGTTTACCTGGAGTAGCGGCCTTGGGGCAGTTCTTC. Residues: CASSLPGVAALGQFF.

The chain is built from TRBV6-5 and TRBJ1-5; possible D gene TRBD1, 5 bases. Germline V CDR1 and CDR2: MNHEY, SVGAGI. Between the trimmed V and J ends, which lost 6 bases and 0 bases, there was a span of 12 bases. The CDR3 consists of 15 residues. The CDR3 coding sequence is TGTGCCAGCAGCAGGACAATGTATAGCAATCAGCCCCAGCATTTT. This codes for CASSRTMYSNQPQHF.

The CDR3 region is CAWNLDGELFF. DNA of the CDR3: TGTGCCTGGAATCTGGACGGGGAGCTGTTTTTT. The chain combines TRBV30 with TRBJ2-2, with unresolved D. CDR1 GTSNPN and CDR2 SVGIG come from the germline V gene (reference sequence). V was clipped by 4 bases and J by 7 bases, with 7 bases between them. The CDR3 is 11 amino acids.

This chain joins TRBV29-1 and TRBJ2-7; TRBD2 is a possible D gene (6 bases). V was cut by 0 bases and J by 0 bases, with 12 bases left in between. This CDR3 region has 15 residues. CDR1 is SQVTM and CDR2 is ANQGSEA in the germline V gene. The CDR3 nucleotides read TGCAGCGTTGAAGATCGTTGGGGGGACTCCTACGAGCAGTACTTC. It codes for CSVEDRWGDSYEQYF.